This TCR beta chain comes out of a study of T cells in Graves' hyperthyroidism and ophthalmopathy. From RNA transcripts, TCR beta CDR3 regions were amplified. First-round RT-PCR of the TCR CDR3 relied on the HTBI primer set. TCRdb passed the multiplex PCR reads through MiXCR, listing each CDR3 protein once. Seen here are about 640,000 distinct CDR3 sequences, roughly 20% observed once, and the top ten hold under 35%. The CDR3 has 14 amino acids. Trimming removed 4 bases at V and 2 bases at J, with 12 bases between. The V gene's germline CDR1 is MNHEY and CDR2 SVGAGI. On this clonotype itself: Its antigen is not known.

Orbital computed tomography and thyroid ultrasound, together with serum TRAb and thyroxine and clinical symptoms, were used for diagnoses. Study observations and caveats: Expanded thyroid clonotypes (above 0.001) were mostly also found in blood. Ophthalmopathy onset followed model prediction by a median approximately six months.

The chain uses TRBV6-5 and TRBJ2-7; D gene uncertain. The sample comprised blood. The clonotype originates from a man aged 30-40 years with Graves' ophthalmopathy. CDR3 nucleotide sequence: TGTGCCAGCAGTTCTGATGGCACCCCCTACGAGCAGTACTTC. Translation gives CASSSDGTPYEQYF.